This TCR beta chain comes out of a study of control samples from healthy donors and cancer patients. The V end lost 4 bases, the J end lost 8 bases, and 17 bases lay between the germline ends. CDR1 and CDR2 from the germline V gene are GTSNPN and SVGIG (reference sequence). The CDR3 is 14 amino acids. This clone was detected only once. Measured with immunoSEQ multiplex PCR; TCRdb has only the in-frame clones, and not every one. This table has under 200,000 clones, under 96% appearing once. This sequence joins TRBV30 and TRBJ1-4, with D unclear. The specimen was blood. The sequence was collected from a woman in her thirties in good health. CDR3 sequence (DNA): TGTGCCTGGACAAAACCCGGGGTTATGGAAAAACTGTTTTTT. Encoded protein: CAWTKPGVMEKLFF.